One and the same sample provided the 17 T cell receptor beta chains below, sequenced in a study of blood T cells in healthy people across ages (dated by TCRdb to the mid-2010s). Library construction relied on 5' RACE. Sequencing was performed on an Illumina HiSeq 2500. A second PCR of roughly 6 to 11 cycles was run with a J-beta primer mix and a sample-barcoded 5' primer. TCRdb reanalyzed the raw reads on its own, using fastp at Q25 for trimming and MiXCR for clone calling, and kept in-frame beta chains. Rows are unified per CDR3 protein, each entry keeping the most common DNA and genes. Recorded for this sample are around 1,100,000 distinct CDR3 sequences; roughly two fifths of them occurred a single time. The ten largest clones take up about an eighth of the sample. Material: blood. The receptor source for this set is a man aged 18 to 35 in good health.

This CDR3 is CASSRWTGKITDTQYF. The DNA for the CDR3 is TGTGCCAGCAGCCGCTGGACAGGGAAGATCACAGATACGCAGTATTTT. The rearrangement uses TRBV3-1 and TRBJ2-3; the match to TRBD1 covers 8 bases. V was pared by 4 bases and J by 2 bases, with 8 bases of the junction left unmatched. The CDR3 has 16 residues. CDR1 and CDR2 from the germline V gene are LGHDT and YNNKEL (reference sequence).

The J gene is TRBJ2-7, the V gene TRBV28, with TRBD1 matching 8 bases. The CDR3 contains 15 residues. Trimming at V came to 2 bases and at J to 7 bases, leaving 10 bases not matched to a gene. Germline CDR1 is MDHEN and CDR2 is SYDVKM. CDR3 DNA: TGTGCCAGCAGTTTAGGGGGACAGGTCTACAATGAGCAGTACTTC. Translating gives CASSLGGQVYNEQYF.

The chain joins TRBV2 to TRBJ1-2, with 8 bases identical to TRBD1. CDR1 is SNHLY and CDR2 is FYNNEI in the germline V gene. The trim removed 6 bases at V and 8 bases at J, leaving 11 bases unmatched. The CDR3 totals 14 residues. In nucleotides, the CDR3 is TGTGCCAGCAGGGGATCGGGGACAGGAGGCGGCTACACCTTC. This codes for CASRGSGTGGGYTF.

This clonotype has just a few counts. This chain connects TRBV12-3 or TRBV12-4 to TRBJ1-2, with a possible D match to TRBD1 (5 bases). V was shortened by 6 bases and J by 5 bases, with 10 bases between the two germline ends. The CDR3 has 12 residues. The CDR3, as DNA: TGTGCCAGCAGCCCGGGACCTTATGGCTACACCTTC. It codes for CASSPGPYGYTF.

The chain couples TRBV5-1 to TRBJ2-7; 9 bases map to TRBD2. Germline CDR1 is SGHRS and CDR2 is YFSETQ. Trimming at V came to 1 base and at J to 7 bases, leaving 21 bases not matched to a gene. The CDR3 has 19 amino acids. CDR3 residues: CASSLKAIPRLADYNEQYF. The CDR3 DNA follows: TGCGCCAGCAGCTTGAAAGCAATCCCGAGACTAGCGGACTACAATGAGCAGTACTTC.

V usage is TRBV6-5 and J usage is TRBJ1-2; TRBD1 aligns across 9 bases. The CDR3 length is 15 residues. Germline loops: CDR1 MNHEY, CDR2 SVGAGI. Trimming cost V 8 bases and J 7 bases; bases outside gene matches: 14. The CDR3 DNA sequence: TGTGCCAGCCAACCCAGGCCGGGACAGGGTTTTGGCTACACCTTC. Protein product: CASQPRPGQGFGYTF.

The CDR3 DNA sequence: TGTGCCAGCAGTTTCCGGGGGACTAGCGGGGACTCCTACAATGAGCAGTACTTC. This gives the protein CASSFRGTSGDSYNEQYF. The rearrangement joins TRBV27 to TRBJ2-1, with TRBD2 matching 13 bases. TRBJ2-7 matches the DNA end more closely, so the J call is doubtful. This CDR3 comprises 18 residues. Per the germline V gene, CDR1 is MNHEY and CDR2 is SMNVEV (reference sequence).

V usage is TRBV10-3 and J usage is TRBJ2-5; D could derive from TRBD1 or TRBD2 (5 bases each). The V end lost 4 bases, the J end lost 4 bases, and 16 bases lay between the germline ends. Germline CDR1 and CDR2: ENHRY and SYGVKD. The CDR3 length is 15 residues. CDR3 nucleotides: TGTGCCATCAGTGTTAACGGGGCCGGGTCAGAGACCCAGTACTTC. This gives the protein CAISVNGAGSETQYF.

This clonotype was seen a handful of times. The CDR3 region is CASSSYTGRYEQFF. CDR3 sequence (DNA): TGTGCCAGCTCATCTTACACTGGGAGGTATGAGCAGTTCTTC. The chain links TRBV18 to TRBJ2-1; D possibly corresponds to TRBD2 (6 bases). The ends were cut back, 5 bases at V and 8 bases at J, with 16 bases in the middle. The germline CDR1 and CDR2 sequences are KGHSH and LQKENI. The CDR3 is 14 residues long.

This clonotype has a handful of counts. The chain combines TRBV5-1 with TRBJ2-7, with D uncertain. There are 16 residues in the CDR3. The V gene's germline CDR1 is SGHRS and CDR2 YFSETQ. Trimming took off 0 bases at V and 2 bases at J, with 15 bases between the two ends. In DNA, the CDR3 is TGCGCCAGCAGCTTGGCCAGTGAGCACCGGGCCTACGAGCAGTACTTC. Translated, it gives CASSLASEHRAYEQYF.

CDR3 residues: CASSKTTADTQYF. The CDR3 DNA follows: TGTGCCAGCAGTAAAACTACCGCAGATACGCAGTATTTT. The V gene is TRBV6-5, the J gene TRBJ2-3, with no clear D. Trimming cost V 5 bases and J 4 bases, with 10 bases left between them. In germline, CDR1 is MNHEY, CDR2 SVGAGI. The CDR3 extends over 13 amino acids.

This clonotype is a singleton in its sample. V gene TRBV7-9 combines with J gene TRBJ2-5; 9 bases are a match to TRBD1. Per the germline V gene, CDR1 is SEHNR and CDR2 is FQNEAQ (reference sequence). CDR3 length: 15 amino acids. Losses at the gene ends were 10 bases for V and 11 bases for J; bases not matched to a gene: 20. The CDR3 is CATMSRGQGFNEQYF. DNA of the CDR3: TGTGCCACCATGTCTAGGGGACAGGGTTTTAATGAGCAGTACTTC.

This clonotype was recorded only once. The chain's CDR3 is CASSLRAGALNNEQFF. CDR3 DNA: TGCGCCAGCAGCTTGAGGGCGGGGGCCTTAAACAATGAGCAGTTCTTC. This sequence joins TRBV5-1 and TRBJ2-1; TRBD2 might be the D (7 bases). In germline, CDR1 is SGHRS, CDR2 YFSETQ. V was clipped by 1 base and J by 5 bases, with 16 bases between them. This CDR3 comprises 16 residues. Looking up the rest from reference TRBV5-1 and TRBJ2-1 gives the full variable domain: KAGVTQTPRYLIKTRGQQVTLSCSPISGHRSVSWYQQTPGQGLQFLFEYFSETQRNKGNFPGRFSGRQFSNSRSEMNVSTLELGDSALYLCASSLRAGALNNEQFFGPGTRLTVL.

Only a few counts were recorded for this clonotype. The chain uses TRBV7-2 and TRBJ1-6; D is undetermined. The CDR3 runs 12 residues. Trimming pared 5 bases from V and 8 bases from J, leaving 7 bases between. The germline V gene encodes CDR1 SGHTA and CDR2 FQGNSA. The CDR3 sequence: CASSLQDSPLHF. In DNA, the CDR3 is TGTGCCAGCAGCCTACAAGATTCACCCCTCCACTTT.

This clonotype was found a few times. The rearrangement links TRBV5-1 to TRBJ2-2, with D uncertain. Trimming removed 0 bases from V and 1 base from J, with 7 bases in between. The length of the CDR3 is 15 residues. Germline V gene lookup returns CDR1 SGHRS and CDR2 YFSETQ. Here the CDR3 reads CASSLDGQNTGELFF. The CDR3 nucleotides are TGCGCCAGCAGCTTGGACGGTCAGAACACCGGGGAGCTGTTTTTT.

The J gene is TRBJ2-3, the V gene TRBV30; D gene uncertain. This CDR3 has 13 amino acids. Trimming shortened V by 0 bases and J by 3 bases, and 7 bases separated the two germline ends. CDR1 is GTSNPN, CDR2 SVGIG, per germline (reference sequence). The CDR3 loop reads CAWSVSGTDTQYF. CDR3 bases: TGTGCCTGGAGTGTTAGTGGGACAGATACGCAGTATTTT.

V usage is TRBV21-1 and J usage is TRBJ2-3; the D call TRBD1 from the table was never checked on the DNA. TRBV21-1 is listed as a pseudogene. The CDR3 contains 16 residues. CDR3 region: CASSKGWAGHTDTQYF. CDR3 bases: TGTGCCAGCAGCAAAGGTTGGGCAGGGCATACAGATACGCAGTATTTT.